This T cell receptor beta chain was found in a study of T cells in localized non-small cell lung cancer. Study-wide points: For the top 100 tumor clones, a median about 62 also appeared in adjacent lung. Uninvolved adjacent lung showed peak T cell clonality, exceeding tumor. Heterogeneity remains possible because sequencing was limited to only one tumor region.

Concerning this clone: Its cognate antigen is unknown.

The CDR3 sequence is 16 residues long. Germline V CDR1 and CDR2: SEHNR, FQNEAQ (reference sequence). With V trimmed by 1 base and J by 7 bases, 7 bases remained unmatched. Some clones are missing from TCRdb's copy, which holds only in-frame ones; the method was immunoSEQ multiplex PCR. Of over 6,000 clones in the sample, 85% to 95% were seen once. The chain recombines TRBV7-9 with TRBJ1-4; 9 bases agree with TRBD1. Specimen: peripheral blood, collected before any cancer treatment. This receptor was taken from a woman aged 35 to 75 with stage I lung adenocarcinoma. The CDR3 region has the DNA TGTGCCAGCAGCTTAGGCTCCGGGACAGGGACTGAAAAACTGTTTTTT. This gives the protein CASSLGSGTGTEKLFF. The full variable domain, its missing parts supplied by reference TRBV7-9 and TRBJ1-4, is DTGVSQNPRHKITKRGQNVTFRCDPISEHNRLYWYRQTLGQGPEFLTYFQNEAQLEKSRLLSDRFSAERPKGSFSTLEIQRTEQGDSAMYLCASSLGSGTGTEKLFFGSGTQLSVL.